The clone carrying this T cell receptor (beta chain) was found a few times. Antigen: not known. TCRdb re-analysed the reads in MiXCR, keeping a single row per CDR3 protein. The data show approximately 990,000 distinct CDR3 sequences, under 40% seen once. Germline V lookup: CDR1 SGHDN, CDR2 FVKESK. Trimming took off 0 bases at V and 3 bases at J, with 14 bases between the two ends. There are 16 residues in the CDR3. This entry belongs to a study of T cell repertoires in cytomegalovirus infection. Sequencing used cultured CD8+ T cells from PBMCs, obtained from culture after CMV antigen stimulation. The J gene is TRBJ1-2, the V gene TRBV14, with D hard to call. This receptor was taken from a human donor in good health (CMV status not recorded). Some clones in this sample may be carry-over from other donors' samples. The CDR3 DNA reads TGTGCCAGCAGCCAAGATATTAGTGGCAGCTACTATGGCTACACCTTC. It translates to CASSQDISGSYYGYTF.